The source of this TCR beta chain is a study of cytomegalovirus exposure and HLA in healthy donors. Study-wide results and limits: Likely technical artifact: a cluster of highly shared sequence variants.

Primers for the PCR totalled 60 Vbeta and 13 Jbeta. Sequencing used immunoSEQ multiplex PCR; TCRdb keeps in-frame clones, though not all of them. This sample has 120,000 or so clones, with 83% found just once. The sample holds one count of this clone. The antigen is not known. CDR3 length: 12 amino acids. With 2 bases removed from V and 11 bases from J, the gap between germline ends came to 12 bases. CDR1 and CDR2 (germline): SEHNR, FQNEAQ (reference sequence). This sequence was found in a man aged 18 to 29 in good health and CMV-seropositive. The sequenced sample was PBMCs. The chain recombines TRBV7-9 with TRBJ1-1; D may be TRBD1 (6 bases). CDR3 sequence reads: CASSLSSGVAFF. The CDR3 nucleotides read TGTGCCAGCAGCTTAAGTTCAGGGGTTGCTTTCTTT.